This T cell receptor beta chain stems from a study of cytomegalovirus exposure and HLA in healthy donors. The PCR used 60 Vbeta and 13 Jbeta primers. Measured with immunoSEQ multiplex PCR; TCRdb has only the in-frame clones, and not every one. This sample has more than 100,000 clones; 60% to 75% occur once, and the top ten carry nearly 6%. Study observations and caveats: In a later analysis, HLA-C alleles had the fewest associated TCRs, DRB1 alleles the most. High specificity and sensitivity for cytomegalovirus status were reported for the classifier. It was taken for granted in presence/absence analyses that sequencing depth across donors was roughly uniform. When the data were analyzed later, several of the most significant clusters appeared to be linked to common viral pathogens.

From germline, CDR1 is SQVTM and CDR2 ANQGSEA. This CDR3 is 14 amino acids long. V trimming: 7 bases; J trimming: 4 bases; junction bases outside the gene matches: 9. With regard to this clone: What it recognizes is unknown.

This chain joins TRBV29-1 and TRBJ2-1, with 8 bases fitting TRBD1. This TCR came from a woman aged 45-65 years in good health and CMV-seropositive. Sequencing was done on a sample of PBMCs. CDR3 loop: CSEIGTGGYNEQFF. As DNA, the CDR3 is TGCAGCGAAATTGGGACAGGTGGATACAATGAGCAGTTCTTC.